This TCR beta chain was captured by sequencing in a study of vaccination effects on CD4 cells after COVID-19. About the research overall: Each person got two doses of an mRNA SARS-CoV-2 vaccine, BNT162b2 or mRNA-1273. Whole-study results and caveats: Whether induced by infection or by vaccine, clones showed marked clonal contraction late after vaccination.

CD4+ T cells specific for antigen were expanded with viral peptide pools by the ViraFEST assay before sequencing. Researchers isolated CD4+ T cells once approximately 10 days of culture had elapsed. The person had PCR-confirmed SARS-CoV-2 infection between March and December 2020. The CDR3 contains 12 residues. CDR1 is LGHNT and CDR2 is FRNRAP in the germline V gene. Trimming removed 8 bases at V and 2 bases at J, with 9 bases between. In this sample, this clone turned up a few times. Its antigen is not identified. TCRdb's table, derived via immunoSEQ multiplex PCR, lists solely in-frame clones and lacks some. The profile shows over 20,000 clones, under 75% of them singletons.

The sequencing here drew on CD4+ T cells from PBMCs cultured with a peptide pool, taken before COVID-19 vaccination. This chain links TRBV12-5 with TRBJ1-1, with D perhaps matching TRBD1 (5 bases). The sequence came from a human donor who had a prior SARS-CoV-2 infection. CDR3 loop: CASRQFNTEAFF. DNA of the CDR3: TGTGCTAGTCGACAGTTCAACACTGAAGCTTTCTTT.